This T cell receptor (beta chain) was observed in a study of cytomegalovirus exposure and HLA in healthy donors. Vbeta (60) and Jbeta (13) primers were used in the PCR. Some clones are missing from TCRdb's copy, which holds only in-frame ones; the method was immunoSEQ multiplex PCR. The sample has around 200,000 clones; roughly 80% are singletons. Trimming stripped 5 bases from V and 4 bases from J, with 14 bases between. CDR1 and CDR2 (germline): SEHNR, FQNEAQ (reference sequence). The CDR3 covers 14 residues. The chain recombines TRBV7-9 with TRBJ1-1; weak D call: TRBD1 (5 bases). The sequence came from a man aged 40-55 years in good health and CMV-seronegative. The sequencing input was PBMCs. The CDR3 sequence: CASSGLGGATEAFF. The CDR3 DNA follows: TGTGCCAGCAGCGGTCTTGGAGGGGCCACTGAAGCTTTCTTT.